This TCR beta chain came from a study of high-grade serous ovarian cancer treatment subgroups. The tumor samples were collected prior to definitive surgery or chemotherapy. Produced via immunoSEQ multiplex PCR; TCRdb's table is partial and in-frame only. The sample contains thousands of clones, about two thirds of which appear only once. This CDR3 is 15 amino acids long. Germline CDR1 is SNHLY and CDR2 is FYNNEI. V gave up 0 bases and J gave up 4 bases, with 12 bases separating them. This rearrangement joins TRBV2 to TRBJ1-2, with a possible D match to TRBD1 (6 bases). The sequence was obtained from a human donor with high-grade serous ovarian cancer. Sequencing used tumor tissue. CDR3 amino acids: CASSEAQTGGYGYTF. The DNA of the CDR3 is TGTGCCAGCAGTGAAGCCCAGACAGGTGGCTATGGCTACACCTTC. The full variable domain, with the rest looked up from reference TRBV2 and TRBJ1-2, is EPEVTQTPSHQVTQMGQEVILRCVPISNHLYFYWYRQILGQKVEFLVSFYNNEISEKSEIFDDQFSVERPDGSNFTLKIRSTKLEDSAMYFCASSEAQTGGYGYTFGSGTRLTVV.